This paragraph reports one T cell receptor beta chain. What it recognizes is unknown. It was with random hexamers that 0.5 to 1 ug RNA was reverse transcribed. Amplification of TCR beta CDR3 by immunoSEQ multiplex PCR spanned 54 Vbeta and 13 Jbeta. One entry per CDR3 protein, called by TCRdb with MiXCR from the immunoSEQ multiplex PCR reads. The top ten clones hold 0.15% to 0.2% of a sample with about 150,000 distinct CDR3 sequences, 85% to 95% of them seen once. This entry belongs to a study of CD8 T cells in Susac syndrome. Study summary: There were about six sequenced Susac syndrome patients with active disease and eight or nine in remission. Patients with Susac syndrome were, at the time of blood collection, therapy-naive, maintained on corticosteroids, or maintained on intravenous immunoglobulin alone.

Germline lookup yields CDR1 SQVTM and CDR2 ANQGSEA. J lost 1 base, V lost 1 base, and 8 bases had no gene match. This CDR3 is 17 amino acids long. Notes on the study in general: None of the CD4+ T cell repertoires in Susac syndrome showed clonal expansion.

This clonotype was sampled from a human donor with Susac syndrome. The sample was CD4+ T cells from PBMCs. This chain uses TRBV29-1 with TRBJ2-3, with 10 bases lining up with TRBD2. The CDR3 region has the DNA TGCAGCGTTGAAGGCACCCAGCGGGGGGGCGGCACAGATACGCAGTATTTT. Amino acids: CSVEGTQRGGGTDTQYF.